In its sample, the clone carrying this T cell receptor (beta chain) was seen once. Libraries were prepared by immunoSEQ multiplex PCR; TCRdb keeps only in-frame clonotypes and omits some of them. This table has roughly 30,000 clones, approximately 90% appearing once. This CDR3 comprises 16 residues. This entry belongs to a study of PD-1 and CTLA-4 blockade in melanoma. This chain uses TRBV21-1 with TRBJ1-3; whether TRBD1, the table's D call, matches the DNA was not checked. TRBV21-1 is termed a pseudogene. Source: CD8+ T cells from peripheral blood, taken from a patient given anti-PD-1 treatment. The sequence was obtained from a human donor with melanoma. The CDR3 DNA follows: TGTGCCAGCCTTCCGACAGGTTGGAGCTCTGGAAACACCATATATTTT. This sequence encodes CASLPTGWSSGNTIYF.